This T cell receptor (beta chain) was identified in a study of PD-1 blockade in classical Hodgkin lymphoma. General study points: There was a significant rise in CD4+ TCR diversity by C4D1, with no such rise for CD8+.

V lost 7 bases to trimming and J lost 3 bases; unmatched junction nucleotides: 8. The CDR3 extends over 15 amino acids. Germline values: CDR1 MDHEN, CDR2 SYDVKM. Time point in this sample: cycle 4 day 1 (C4D1), after less than 7 weeks of nivolumab. Relapse was seen in all patients after autologous stem cell transplantation, and brentuximab vedotin exposure was variable. The study purified CD4+ T cells from thawed PBMCs using magnetic negative selection. Responses achieved at best were complete response, partial response or progressive disease. The table came from immunoSEQ multiplex PCR; TCRdb's copy has only in-frame clones and leaves some out. The table includes roughly 30,000 clones, about 88% detected once. With regard to this clone: Antigen unknown.

V and J are TRBV28 and TRBJ1-2; 10 bases agree with TRBD1. Sequencing was performed on CD4+ T cells from blood, taken before the fourth cycle of nivolumab. The TCR comes from a human donor with classical Hodgkin lymphoma. The DNA of the CDR3 is TGTGCCAGCATTTCTGGGACAGGGGTTTACTATGGCTACACCTTC. Translating gives CASISGTGVYYGYTF.